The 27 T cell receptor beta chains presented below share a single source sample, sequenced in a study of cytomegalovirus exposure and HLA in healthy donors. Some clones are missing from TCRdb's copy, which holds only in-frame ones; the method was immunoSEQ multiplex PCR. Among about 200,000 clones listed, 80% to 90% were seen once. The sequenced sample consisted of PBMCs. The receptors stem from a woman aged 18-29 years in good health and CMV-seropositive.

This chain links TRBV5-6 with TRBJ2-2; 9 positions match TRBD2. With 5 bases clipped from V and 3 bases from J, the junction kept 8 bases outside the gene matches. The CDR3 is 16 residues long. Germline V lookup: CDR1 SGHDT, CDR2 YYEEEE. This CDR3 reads CASSYRLAVDTGELFF. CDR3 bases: TGTGCCAGCAGTTACCGACTAGCGGTAGACACCGGGGAGCTGTTTTTT.

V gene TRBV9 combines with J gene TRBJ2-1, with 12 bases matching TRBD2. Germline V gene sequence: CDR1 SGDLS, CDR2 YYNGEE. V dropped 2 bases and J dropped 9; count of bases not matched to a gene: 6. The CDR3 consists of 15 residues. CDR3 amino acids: CASSVVTSGRSEQFF. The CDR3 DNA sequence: TGTGCCAGCAGCGTCGTGACTAGCGGGAGAAGTGAGCAGTTCTTC.

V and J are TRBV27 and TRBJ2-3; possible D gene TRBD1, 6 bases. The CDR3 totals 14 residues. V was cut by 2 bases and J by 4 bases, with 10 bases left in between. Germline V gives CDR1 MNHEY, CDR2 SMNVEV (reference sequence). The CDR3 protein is CASSLPGQSDTQYF. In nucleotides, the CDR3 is TGTGCCAGCAGTTTACCGGGACAATCAGATACGCAGTATTTT.

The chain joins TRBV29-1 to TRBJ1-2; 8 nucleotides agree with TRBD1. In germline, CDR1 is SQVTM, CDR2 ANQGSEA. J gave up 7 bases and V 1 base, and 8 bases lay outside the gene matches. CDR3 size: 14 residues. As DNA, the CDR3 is TGCAGCGTTGAAGGGAACGGACAGGGCTCTGGCTACACCTTC. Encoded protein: CSVEGNGQGSGYTF.

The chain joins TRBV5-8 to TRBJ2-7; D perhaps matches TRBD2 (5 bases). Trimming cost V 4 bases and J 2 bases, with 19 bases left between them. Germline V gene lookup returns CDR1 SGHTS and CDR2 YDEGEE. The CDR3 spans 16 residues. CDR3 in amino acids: CASSPLRGQDPYEQYF. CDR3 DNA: TGTGCCAGCAGCCCCCTGCGAGGGCAGGACCCCTACGAGCAGTACTTC.

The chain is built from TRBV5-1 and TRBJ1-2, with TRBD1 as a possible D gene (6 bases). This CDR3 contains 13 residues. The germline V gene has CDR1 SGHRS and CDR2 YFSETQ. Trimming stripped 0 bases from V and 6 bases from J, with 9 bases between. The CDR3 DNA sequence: TGCGCCAGCAGCTTGGAGGCAGGGGATGGCTACACCTTC. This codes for CASSLEAGDGYTF.

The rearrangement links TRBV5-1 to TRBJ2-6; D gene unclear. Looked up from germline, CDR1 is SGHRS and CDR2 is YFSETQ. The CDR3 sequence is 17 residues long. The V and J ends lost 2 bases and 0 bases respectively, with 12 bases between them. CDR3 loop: CASSLTAVNSGANVLTF. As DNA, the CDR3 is TGCGCCAGCAGCTTAACCGCGGTGAACTCTGGGGCCAACGTCCTGACTTTC.

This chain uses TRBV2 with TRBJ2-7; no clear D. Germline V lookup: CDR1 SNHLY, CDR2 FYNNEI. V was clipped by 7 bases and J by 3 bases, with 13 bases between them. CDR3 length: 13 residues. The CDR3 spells CASNSPSGYEQYF. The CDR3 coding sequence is TGTGCCAGCAATTCCCCTTCGGGCTACGAGCAGTACTTC.

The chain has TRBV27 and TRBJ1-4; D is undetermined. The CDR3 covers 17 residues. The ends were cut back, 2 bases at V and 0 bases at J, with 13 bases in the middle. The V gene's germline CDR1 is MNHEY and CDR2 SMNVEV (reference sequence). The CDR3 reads CASSLAAPTTTNEKLFF. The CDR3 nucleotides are TGTGCCAGCAGTTTAGCGGCACCTACTACAACTAATGAAAAACTGTTTTTT.

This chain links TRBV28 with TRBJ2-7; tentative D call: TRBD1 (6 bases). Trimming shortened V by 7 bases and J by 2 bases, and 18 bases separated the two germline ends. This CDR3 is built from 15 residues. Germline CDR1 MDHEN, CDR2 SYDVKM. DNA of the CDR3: TGTGCCAGCAACTCCCCAAACAGGGCCGCCTACGAGCAGTACTTC. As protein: CASNSPNRAAYEQYF.

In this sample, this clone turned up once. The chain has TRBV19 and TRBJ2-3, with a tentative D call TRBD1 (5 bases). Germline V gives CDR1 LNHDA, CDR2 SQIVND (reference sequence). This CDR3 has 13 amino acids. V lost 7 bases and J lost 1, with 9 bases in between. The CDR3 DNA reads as TGTGCCAGTACCTGGGGCGGCACAGATACGCAGTATTTT. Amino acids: CASTWGGTDTQYF.

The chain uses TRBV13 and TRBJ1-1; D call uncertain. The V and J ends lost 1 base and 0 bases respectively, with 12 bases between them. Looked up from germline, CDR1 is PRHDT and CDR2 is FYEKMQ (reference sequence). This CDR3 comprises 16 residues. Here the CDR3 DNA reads TGTGCCAGCAGCTTAGACGGGTTTTACATGAACACTGAAGCTTTCTTT. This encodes CASSLDGFYMNTEAFF.

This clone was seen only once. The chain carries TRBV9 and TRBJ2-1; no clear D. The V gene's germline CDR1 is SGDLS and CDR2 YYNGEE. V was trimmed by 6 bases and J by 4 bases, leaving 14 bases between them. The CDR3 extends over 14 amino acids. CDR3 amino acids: CASTRNENYNEQFF. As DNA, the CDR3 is TGTGCCAGCACCCGTAACGAGAATTACAATGAGCAGTTCTTC.

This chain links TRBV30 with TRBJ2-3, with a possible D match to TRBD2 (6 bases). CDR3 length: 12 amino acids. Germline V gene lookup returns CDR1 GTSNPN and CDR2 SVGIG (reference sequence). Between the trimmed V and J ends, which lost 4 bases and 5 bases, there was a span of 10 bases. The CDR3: CAWIEAGDTQYF. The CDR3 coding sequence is TGTGCCTGGATTGAAGCGGGAGATACGCAGTATTTT. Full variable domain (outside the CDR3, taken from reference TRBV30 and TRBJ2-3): SQTIHQWPATLVQPVGSPLSLECTVEGTSNPNLYWYRQAAGRGLQLLFYSVGIGQISSEVPQNLSASRPQDRQFILSSKKLLLSDSGFYLCAWIEAGDTQYFGPGTRLTVL.

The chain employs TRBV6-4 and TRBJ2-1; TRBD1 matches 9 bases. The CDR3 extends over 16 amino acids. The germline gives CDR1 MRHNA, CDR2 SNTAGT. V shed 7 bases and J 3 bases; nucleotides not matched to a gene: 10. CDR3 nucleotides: TGTGCCAGCATGAGGGTCCCGGGACAGGGCTACAATGAGCAGTTCTTC. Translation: CASMRVPGQGYNEQFF.

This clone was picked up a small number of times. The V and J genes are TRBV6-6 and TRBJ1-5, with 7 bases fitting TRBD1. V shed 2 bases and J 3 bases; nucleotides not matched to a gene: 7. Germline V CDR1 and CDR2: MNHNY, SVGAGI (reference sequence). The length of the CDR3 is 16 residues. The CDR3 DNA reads TGTGCCAGCAGTTACCGGACAGGCAGCGTCAATCAGCCCCAGCATTTT. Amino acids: CASSYRTGSVNQPQHF.

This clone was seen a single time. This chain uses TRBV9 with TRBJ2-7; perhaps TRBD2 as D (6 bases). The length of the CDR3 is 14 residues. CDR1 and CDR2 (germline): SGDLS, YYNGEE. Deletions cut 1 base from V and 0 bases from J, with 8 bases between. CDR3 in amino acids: CASSVRGGSYEQYF. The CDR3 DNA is TGTGCCAGCAGCGTAAGGGGAGGCTCCTACGAGCAGTACTTC.

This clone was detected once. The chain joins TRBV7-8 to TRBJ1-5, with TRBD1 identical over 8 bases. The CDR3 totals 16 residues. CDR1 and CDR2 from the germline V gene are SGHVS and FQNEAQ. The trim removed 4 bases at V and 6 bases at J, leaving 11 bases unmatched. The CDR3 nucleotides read TGTGCCAGCAGCTCCAACGAAGACAGGGGACGTCAGCCCCAGCATTTT. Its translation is CASSSNEDRGRQPQHF.

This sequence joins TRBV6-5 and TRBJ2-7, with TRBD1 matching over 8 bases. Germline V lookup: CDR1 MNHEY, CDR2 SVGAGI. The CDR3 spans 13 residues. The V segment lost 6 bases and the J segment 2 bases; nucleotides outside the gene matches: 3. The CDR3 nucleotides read TGTGCCAGCAGCCTGGACAGGGCCTACGAGCAGTACTTC. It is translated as CASSLDRAYEQYF.

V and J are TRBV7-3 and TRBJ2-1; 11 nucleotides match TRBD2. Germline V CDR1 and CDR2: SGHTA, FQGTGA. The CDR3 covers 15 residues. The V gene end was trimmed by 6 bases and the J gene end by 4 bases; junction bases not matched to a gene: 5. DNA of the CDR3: TGTGCCAGCAGTCCGGGACTAGCGGATTACAATGAGCAGTTCTTC. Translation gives CASSPGLADYNEQFF.

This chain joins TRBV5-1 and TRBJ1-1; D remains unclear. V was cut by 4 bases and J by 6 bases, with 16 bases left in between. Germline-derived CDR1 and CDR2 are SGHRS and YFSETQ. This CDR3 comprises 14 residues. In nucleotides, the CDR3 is TGCGCCAGCAGCAGATCCCTCGAGGCGGCTGAAGCTTTCTTT. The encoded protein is CASSRSLEAAEAFF.

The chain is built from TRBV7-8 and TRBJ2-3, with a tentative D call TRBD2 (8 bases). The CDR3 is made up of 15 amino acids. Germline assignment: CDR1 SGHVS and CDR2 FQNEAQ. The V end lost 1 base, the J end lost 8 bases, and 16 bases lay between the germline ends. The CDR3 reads CASSLVEGAGGTQYF. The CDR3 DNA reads TGTGCCAGCAGCTTAGTGGAGGGGGCGGGGGGTACGCAGTATTTT.

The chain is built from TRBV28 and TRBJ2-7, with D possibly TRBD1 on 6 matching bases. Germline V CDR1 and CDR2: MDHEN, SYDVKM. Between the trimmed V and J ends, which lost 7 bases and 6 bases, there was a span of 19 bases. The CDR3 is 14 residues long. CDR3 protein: CASTTGTLTGEQYF. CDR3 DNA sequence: TGTGCCAGCACTACAGGGACGCTCACGGGCGAGCAGTACTTC.

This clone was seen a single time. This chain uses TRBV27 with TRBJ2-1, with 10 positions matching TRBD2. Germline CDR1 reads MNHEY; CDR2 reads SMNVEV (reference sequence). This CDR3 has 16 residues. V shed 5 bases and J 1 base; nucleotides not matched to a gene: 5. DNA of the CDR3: TGTGCCAGCAGTCAATCTAGCGGGAGTTCCTACAATGAGCAGTTCTTC. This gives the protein CASSQSSGSSYNEQFF.

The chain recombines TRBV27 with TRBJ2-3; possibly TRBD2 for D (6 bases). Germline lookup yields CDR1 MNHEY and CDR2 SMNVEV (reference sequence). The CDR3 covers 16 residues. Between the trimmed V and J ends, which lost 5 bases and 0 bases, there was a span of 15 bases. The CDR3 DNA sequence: TGTGCCAGCAGTCCCTTGGCTAGCGAGAGCACAGATACGCAGTATTTT. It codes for CASSPLASESTDTQYF.

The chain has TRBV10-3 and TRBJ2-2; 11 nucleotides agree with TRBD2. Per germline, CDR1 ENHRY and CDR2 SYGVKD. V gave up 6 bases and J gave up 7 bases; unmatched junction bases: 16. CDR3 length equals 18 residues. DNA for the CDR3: TGTGCCATCAGCGAAACCGGGACTAGCGGATCTTTGGGCGGGGAGCTGTTTTTT. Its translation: CAISETGTSGSLGGELFF.

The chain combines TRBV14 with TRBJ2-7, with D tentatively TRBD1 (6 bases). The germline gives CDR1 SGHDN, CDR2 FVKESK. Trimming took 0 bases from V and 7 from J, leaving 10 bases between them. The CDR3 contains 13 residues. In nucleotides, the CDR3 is TGTGCCAGCAGCCAAGAAATCAGGGGAGAGCAGTACTTC. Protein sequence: CASSQEIRGEQYF. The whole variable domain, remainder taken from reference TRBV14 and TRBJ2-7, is EAGVTQFPSHSVIEKGQTVTLRCDPISGHDNLYWYRRVMGKEIKFLLHFVKESKQDESGMPNNRFLAERTGGTYSTLKVQPAELEDSGVYFCASSQEIRGEQYFGPGTRLTVT.